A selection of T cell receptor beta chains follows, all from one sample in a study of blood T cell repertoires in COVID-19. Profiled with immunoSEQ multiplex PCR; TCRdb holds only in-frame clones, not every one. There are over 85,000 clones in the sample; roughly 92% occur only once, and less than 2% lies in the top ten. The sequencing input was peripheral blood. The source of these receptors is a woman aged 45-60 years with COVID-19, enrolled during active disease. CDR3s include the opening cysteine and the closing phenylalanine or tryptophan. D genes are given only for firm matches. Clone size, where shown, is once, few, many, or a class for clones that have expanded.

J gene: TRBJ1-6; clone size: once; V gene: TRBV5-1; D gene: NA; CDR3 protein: CASNEGVGSPLHF; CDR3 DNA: TGCGCCAGCAATGAGGGGGTAGGTTCACCCCTCCACTTT
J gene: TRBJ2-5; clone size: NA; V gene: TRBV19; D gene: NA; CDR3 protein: CARGLPQETQYF; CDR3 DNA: TGTGCCAGAGGACTACCCCAAGAGACCCAGTACTTC
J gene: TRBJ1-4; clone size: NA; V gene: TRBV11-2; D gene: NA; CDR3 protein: CASSPGLSTNEKLFF; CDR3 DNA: TGTGCCAGCAGTCCCGGACTTTCAACTAATGAAAAACTGTTTTTT
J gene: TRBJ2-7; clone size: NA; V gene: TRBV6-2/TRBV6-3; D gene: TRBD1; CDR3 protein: CASSRTGAAYEQYF; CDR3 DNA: TGTGCCAGCAGCAGGACAGGAGCAGCCTACGAGCAGTACTTC
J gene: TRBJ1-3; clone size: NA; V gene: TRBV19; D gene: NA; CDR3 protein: CASSIRGDTIYF; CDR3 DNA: TGTGCCAGTAGTATTCGGGGGGACACCATATATTTT
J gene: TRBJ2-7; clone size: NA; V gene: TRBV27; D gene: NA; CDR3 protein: CASRTATYEQYF; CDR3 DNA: TGTGCCAGCAGGACAGCAACCTACGAGCAGTACTTC
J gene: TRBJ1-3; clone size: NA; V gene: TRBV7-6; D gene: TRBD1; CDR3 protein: CASSFQGTGTGNTIYF; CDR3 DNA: TGTGCCAGCAGCTTTCAAGGGACAGGGACTGGAAACACCATATATTTT
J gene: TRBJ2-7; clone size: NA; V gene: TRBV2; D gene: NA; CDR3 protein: CASSRQDSYEQYF; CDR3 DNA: TGTGCCAGCAGTCGACAAGACAGCTACGAGCAGTACTTC
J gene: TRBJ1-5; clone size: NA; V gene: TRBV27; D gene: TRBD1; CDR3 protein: CASSLESGGHQPQHF; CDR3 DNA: TGTGCCAGCAGTTTAGAGTCAGGGGGTCATCAGCCCCAGCATTTT
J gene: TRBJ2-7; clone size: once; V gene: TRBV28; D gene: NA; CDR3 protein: CASSRRVNSYEQYF; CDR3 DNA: TGTGCCAGCAGTCGCAGGGTTAACTCCTACGAGCAGTACTTC
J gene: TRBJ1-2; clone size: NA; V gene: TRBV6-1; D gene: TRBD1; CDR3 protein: CASSEGTGGLFGNYGYTF; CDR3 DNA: TGTGCCAGCAGTGAAGGGACAGGGGGCCTATTTGGCAACTATGGCTACACCTTC
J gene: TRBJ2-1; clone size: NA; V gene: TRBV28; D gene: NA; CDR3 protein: CASSPIRTGTYWFF; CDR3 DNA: TGTGCCAGCAGTCCTATACGAACAGGGACGTATTGGTTCTTC
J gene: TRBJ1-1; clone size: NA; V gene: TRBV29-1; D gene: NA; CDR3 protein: CSVEGTRRNTEAFF; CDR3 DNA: TGCAGCGTTGAGGGGACACGACGGAACACTGAAGCTTTCTTT
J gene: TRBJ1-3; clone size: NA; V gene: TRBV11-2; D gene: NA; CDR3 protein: CASTDPRALFSGNTIYF; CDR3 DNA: TGTGCCAGCACAGACCCGAGGGCACTCTTCTCTGGAAACACCATATATTTT
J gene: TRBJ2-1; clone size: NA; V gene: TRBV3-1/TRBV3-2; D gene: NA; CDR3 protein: CASSPGGVDFEQFF; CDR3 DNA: TGTGCCAGCAGCCCCGGAGGGGTCGATTTTGAGCAGTTCTTC
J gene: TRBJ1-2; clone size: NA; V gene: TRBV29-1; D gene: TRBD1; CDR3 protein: CSVDVRGDGYTF; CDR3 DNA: TGCAGCGTTGACGTCAGGGGGGATGGCTACACCTTC
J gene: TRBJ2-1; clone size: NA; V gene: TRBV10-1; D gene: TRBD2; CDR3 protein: CASSEVGSGARDEQFF; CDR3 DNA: TGCGCCAGCAGTGAAGTAGGTAGCGGGGCTCGGGATGAGCAGTTCTTC
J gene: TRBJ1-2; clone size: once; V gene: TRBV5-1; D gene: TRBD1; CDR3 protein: CASSLVATGGNYGYTF; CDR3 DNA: TGCGCCAGCAGCTTGGTTGCGACAGGGGGAAACTATGGCTACACCTTC
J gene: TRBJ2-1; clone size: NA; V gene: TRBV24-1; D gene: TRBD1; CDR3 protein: CATSDQSAGTGINEQFF; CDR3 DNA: TGTGCCACCAGTGATCAATCCGCCGGGACAGGGATAAATGAGCAGTTCTTC
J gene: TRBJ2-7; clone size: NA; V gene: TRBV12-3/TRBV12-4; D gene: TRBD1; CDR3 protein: CASSTRQGDEQYF; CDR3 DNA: TGTGCCAGCAGTACCAGACAGGGGGACGAGCAGTACTTC
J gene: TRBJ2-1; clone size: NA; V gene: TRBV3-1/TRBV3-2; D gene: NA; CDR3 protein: CASSQDLGQYYNEQFF; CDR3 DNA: TGTGCCAGCAGCCAAGATTTGGGGCAGTATTACAATGAGCAGTTCTTC
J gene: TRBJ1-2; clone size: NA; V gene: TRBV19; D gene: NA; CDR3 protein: CASTSWEGRYYGYTF; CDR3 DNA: TGTGCCAGTACGAGTTGGGAGGGCAGATACTATGGCTACACCTTC
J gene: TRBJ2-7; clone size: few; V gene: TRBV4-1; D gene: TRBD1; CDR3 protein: CASSQGDRGRWDEQYF; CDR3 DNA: TGCGCCAGCAGCCAGGGTGACAGGGGGCGCTGGGACGAGCAGTACTTC
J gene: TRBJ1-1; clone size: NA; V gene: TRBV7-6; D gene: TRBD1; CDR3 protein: CASSEPRQGITEAFF; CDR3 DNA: TGTGCCAGCAGCGAACCCAGACAGGGAATAACTGAAGCTTTCTTT
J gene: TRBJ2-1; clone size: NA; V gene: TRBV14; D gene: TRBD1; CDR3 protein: CASSFRQGYNEQFF; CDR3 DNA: TGTGCCAGCAGCTTCCGACAGGGATACAATGAGCAGTTCTTC
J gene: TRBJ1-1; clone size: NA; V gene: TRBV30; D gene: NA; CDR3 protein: CAWQRDKRQKAFF; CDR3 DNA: TGTGCCTGGCAGAGGGACAAGAGGCAAAAAGCTTTCTTT
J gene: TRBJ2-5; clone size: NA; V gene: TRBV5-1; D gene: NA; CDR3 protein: CASKGDQETQYF; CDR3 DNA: TGCGCCAGCAAGGGGGACCAAGAGACCCAGTACTTC
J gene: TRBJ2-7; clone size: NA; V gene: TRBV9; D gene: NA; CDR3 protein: CASSVGPGADEQYF; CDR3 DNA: TGTGCCAGCAGCGTAGGGCCAGGGGCGGACGAGCAGTACTTC
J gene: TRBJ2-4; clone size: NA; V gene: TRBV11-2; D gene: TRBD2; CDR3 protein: CASSLGGKTKNIQYF; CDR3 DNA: TGTGCCAGCAGCTTGGGGGGGAAAACCAAAAACATTCAGTACTTC
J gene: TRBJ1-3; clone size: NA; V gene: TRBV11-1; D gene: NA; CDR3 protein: CASGDYSGNTIYF; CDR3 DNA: TGTGCCAGCGGCGACTACTCTGGAAACACCATATATTTT
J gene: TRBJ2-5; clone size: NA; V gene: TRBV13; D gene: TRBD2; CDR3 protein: CASSAGGTTQETQYF; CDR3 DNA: TGTGCCAGCAGCGCCGGAGGGACTACCCAAGAGACCCAGTACTTC
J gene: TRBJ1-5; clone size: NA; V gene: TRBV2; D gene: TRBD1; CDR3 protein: CASSADRGNQPQHF; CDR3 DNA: TGTGCCAGCAGTGCGGACAGGGGCAATCAGCCCCAGCATTTT
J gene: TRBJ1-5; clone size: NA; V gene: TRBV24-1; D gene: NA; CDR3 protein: CATSDPRTADSNQPQHF; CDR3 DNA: TGTGCCACCAGTGATCCGAGGACAGCCGATAGCAATCAGCCCCAGCATTTT
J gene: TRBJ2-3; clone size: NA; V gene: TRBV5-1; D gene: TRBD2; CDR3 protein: CASTTSGVLKSTDTQYF; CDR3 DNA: TGCGCCAGCACAACTAGCGGGGTTCTTAAAAGCACAGATACGCAGTATTTT
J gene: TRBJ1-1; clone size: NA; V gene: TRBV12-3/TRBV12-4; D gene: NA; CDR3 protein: CASSLQGNTEAFF; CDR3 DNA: TGTGCCAGCAGTTTGCAGGGGAACACTGAAGCTTTCTTT
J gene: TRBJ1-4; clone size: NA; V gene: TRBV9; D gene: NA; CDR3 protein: CASSVRPDFANEKLFF; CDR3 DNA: TGTGCCAGCAGCGTTAGGCCGGACTTTGCTAATGAAAAACTGTTTTTT
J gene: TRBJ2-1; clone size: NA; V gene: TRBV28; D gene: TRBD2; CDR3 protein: CASSFNRLAGGPEQFF; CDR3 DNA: TGTGCCAGCAGTTTTAATCGACTAGCGGGGGGTCCTGAGCAGTTCTTC
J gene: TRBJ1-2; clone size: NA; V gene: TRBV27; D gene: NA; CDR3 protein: CASSLGRDWYGYTF; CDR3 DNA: TGTGCCAGCAGTTTGGGAAGGGACTGGTATGGCTACACCTTC
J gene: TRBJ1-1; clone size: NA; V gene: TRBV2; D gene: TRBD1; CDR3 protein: CASSWGQGNTEAFF; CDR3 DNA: TGTGCCAGCAGCTGGGGACAGGGGAACACTGAAGCTTTCTTT
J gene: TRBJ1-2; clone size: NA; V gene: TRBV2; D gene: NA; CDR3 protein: CASSEEETGWGYGYTF; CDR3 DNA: TGTGCCAGCAGTGAAGAGGAAACAGGGTGGGGCTATGGCTACACCTTC
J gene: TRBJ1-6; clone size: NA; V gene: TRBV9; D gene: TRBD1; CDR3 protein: CASSAQGADNSPLHF; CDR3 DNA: TGTGCCAGCAGCGCACAGGGGGCCGATAATTCACCCCTCCACTTT
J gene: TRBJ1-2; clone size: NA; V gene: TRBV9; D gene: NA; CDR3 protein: CASSVRSYGYTF; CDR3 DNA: TGTGCCAGCAGCGTTAGGAGCTATGGCTACACCTTC
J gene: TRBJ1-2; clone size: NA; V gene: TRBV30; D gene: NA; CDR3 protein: CAWSVPRQDLFYTF; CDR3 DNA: TGTGCCTGGAGTGTACCCCGTCAGGATCTATTCTACACCTTC
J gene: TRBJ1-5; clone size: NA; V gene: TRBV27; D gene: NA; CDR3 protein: CASSFGEGQPQHF; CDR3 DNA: TGTGCCAGCAGTTTCGGGGAGGGTCAGCCCCAGCATTTT
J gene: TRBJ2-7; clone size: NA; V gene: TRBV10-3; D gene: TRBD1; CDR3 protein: CAISDYRGKLAEQYF; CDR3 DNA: TGTGCCATCAGTGACTACAGGGGGAAGTTGGCCGAGCAGTACTTC
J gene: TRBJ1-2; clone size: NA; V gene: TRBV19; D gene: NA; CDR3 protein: CASRDSYYGYTF; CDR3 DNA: TGTGCCAGTCGTGACAGCTACTATGGCTACACCTTC
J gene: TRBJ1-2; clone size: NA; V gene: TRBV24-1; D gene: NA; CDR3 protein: CATSDPSSGGPNYGYTF; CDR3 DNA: TGTGCCACCAGTGATCCGTCCTCGGGTGGCCCTAACTATGGCTACACCTTC
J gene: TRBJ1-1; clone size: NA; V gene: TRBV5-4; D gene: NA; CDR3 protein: CASSAGTLNTEAFF; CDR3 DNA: TGTGCCAGCAGCGCCGGGACATTGAACACTGAAGCTTTCTTT
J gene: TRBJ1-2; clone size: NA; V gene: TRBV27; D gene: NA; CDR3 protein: CASIGVRGGVHGYTF; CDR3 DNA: TGTGCCAGCATAGGGGTCCGGGGGGGGGTTCATGGCTACACCTTC
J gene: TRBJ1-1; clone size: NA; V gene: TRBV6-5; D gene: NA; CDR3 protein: CASLNFNTEAFF; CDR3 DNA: TGTGCCAGCCTTAATTTCAACACTGAAGCTTTCTTT
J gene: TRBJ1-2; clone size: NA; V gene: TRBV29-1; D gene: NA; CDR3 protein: CSASSGYGYTF; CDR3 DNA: TGCAGCGCTTCGAGTGGCTATGGCTACACCTTC
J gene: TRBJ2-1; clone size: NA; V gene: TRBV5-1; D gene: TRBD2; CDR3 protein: CASSLAGGINNEQFF; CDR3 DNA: TGCGCCAGCAGCTTAGCGGGGGGCATAAACAATGAGCAGTTCTTC
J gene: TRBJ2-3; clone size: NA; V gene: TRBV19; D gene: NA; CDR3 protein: CASSVGTSQPYTQYF; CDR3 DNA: TGTGCCAGTAGTGTGGGGACATCGCAACCCTATACGCAGTATTTT